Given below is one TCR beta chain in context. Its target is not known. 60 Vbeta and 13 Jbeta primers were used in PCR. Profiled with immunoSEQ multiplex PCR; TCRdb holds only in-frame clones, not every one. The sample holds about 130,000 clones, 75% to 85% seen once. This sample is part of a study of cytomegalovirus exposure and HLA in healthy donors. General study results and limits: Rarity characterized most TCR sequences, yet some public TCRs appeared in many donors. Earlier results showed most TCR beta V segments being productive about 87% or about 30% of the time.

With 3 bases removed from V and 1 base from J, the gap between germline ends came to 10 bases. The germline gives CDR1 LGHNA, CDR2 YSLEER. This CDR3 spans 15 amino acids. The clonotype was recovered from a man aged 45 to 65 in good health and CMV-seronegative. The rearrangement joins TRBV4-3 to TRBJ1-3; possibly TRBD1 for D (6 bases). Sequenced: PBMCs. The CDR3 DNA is TGCGCCAGCAGCCACGACACAGGGTCTGGAAACACCATATATTTT. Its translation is CASSHDTGSGNTIYF.